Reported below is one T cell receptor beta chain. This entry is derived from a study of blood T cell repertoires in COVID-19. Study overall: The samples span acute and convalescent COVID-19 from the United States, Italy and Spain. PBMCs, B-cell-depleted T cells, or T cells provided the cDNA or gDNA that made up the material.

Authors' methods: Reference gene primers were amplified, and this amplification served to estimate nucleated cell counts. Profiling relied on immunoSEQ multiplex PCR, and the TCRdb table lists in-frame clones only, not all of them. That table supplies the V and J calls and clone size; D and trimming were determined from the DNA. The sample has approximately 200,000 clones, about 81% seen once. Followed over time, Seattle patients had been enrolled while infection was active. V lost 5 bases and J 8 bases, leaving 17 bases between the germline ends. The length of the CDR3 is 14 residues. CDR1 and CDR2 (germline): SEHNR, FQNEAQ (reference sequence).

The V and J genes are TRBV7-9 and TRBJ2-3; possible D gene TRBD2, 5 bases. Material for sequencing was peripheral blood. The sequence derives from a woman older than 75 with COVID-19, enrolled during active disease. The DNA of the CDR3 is TGTGCCAGCAGCCCCAGGACTGAACCAGCTACGCAGTATTTT. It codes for CASSPRTEPATQYF.